Listed below are T cell receptor beta chains from one sample, sequenced in a study of PD-1 blockade in classical Hodgkin lymphoma. Here immunoSEQ multiplex PCR was the method, and the copy in TCRdb shows in-frame clones only, minus some. The sample contains about 14,000 clones, roughly 84% of which appear only once. The starting material was peripheral blood mononuclear cells (PBMCs), obtained at baseline. These receptors came from a human donor with classical Hodgkin lymphoma. The CDR3 runs from the conserved cysteine through the conserved F or W. The D gene is left open where the match is weak. A row's size may be missing; if present it is once, few, many or a size class.

J gene | V gene | clone size | D gene | CDR3 protein | CDR3 DNA
TRBJ1-1 | TRBV11-1 | - | - | CASSLRPGKGTEAFF | TGTGCCAGCAGCTTAAGGCCAGGGAAAGGCACTGAAGCTTTCTTT
TRBJ2-2 | TRBV30 | - | - | CAYWGNTGELFF | TGTGCCTACTGGGGAAACACCGGGGAGCTGTTTTTT
TRBJ2-7 | TRBV7-9 | - | - | CASSLVAQHEQYF | TGTGCCAGCAGCTTAGTGGCACAGCACGAGCAGTACTTC
TRBJ2-1 | TRBV28 | - | TRBD2 | CASRRLAGGFSYNEQFF | TGTGCCAGCAGGAGACTAGCGGGAGGGTTTTCCTACAATGAGCAGTTCTTC
TRBJ1-2 | TRBV7-9 | - | - | CASSLAGYANYGYTF | TGTGCCAGCAGCTTGGCGGGGTATGCTAACTATGGCTACACCTTC
TRBJ2-3 | TRBV28 | - | TRBD1 | CASSFGETGLTDTQYF | TGTGCCAGCAGTTTTGGTGAGACAGGGTTAACAGATACGCAGTATTTT
TRBJ1-2 | TRBV28 | - | - | CASGGGRGASYGYTF | TGTGCCAGCGGGGGTGGCAGGGGCGCCTCCTATGGCTACACCTTC
TRBJ2-2 | TRBV28 | - | TRBD1 | CATEGAGEGGELFF | TGTGCCACCGAGGGGGCTGGTGAAGGCGGGGAGCTGTTTTTT
TRBJ2-2 | TRBV5-4 | - | - | CASSLGMAPNTGELFF | TGTGCCAGCAGCTTGGGTATGGCGCCGAACACCGGGGAGCTGTTTTTT
TRBJ2-6 | TRBV5-2 | - | - | CASNSTQSRANVLTF | TGTGCCAGCAATAGTACACAAAGTCGGGCCAACGTCCTGACTTTC
TRBJ1-2 | TRBV4-1 | - | - | CASASSGADSGYGYTF | TGCGCCAGCGCCTCTAGTGGGGCAGATTCGGGTTATGGCTACACCTTC
TRBJ2-5 | TRBV10-2 | once | TRBD1 | CASSDPYRGQETQYF | TGCGCCAGCAGTGACCCCTACAGGGGCCAAGAGACCCAGTACTTC
TRBJ2-2 | TRBV21-1 | - | - | CASSTRTGTNTGELFF | TGTGCCAGCAGCACCCGGACAGGGACGAACACCGGGGAGCTGTTTTTT
TRBJ2-1 | TRBV6-5 | - | TRBD2 | CASRSLAGGYNEQFF | TGTGCCAGCAGGTCACTAGCGGGAGGGTACAATGAGCAGTTCTTC
TRBJ2-5 | TRBV5-1 | - | - | CASSPGPEETQYF | TGCGCCAGCAGCCCCGGGCCTGAGGAGACCCAGTACTTC
TRBJ2-3 | TRBV11-3 | - | TRBD1 | CASSYPTGVGGLDTQYF | TGTGCCAGCAGCTATCCTACAGGGGTAGGCGGTTTGGATACGCAGTATTTT
TRBJ1-2 | TRBV5-1 | - | TRBD1 | CASSLETGGPYGYTF | TGCGCCAGCAGCTTGGAAACAGGGGGGCCCTATGGCTACACCTTC
TRBJ1-2 | TRBV28 | few | - | CASSYGGAKGYTF | TGTGCCAGCAGTTATGGGGGGGCAAAGGGCTACACCTTC
TRBJ2-7 | TRBV5-5 | - | - | CASSLSTLARSNYEQYF | TGTGCCAGCAGCTTGTCAACACTAGCCCGCTCGAATTACGAGCAGTACTTC
TRBJ2-6 | TRBV4-3 | - | - | CASSPDWDLSGANVLTF | TGCGCCAGCAGCCCAGATTGGGACCTCTCTGGGGCCAACGTCCTGACTTTC
TRBJ1-2 | TRBV5-6 | - | TRBD1 | CASSLAGTGGYNYGYTF | TGTGCCAGCAGCTTGGCGGGGACAGGGGGCTATAACTATGGCTACACCTTC
TRBJ2-7 | TRBV18 | - | TRBD1 | CASSSRDRGVAYEQYF | TGTGCCAGCTCATCCCGGGACAGGGGAGTAGCCTACGAGCAGTACTTC
TRBJ2-2 | TRBV4-3 | once | - | CASSQDPRADGELFF | TGCGCCAGCAGCCAAGACCCCAGGGCCGACGGGGAGCTGTTTTTT
TRBJ1-1 | TRBV5-1 | - | TRBD1 | CATSTGMNTEAFF | TGCGCCACCTCGACAGGGATGAACACTGAAGCTTTCTTT
TRBJ1-1 | TRBV28 | - | - | CASSLYIGGRTEAFF | TGTGCTAGCAGTTTATATATAGGGGGACGAACTGAAGCTTTCTTT
TRBJ1-5 | TRBV6-5 | few | - | CASSSEGDQPQHF | TGTGCCAGCAGCTCCGAGGGGGATCAGCCCCAGCATTTT
TRBJ2-1 | TRBV2 | once | - | CASSITGSWNSYNEQFF | TGTGCCAGCAGTATAACAGGATCCTGGAACTCCTACAATGAGCAGTTCTTC
TRBJ2-2 | TRBV19 | - | - | CASKKGNTGELFF | TGTGCCAGTAAGAAGGGAAACACCGGGGAGCTGTTTTTT
TRBJ2-2 | TRBV11-3 | - | - | CASSSKAGRNTGELFF | TGTGCCAGCAGCTCTAAGGCGGGGCGGAACACCGGGGAGCTGTTTTTT
TRBJ2-7 | TRBV4-1 | - | - | CASSQMERGADEQYF | TGCGCCAGCAGCCAAATGGAGAGGGGGGCCGACGAGCAGTACTTC
TRBJ2-3 | TRBV27 | - | - | CASRAGGTDTQYF | TGTGCCAGTAGGGCTGGGGGAACAGATACGCAGTATTTT
TRBJ1-1 | TRBV11-2 | - | - | CASSLDRGGGTEAFF | TGTGCCAGCAGCTTAGATCGAGGGGGAGGGACTGAAGCTTTCTTT
TRBJ2-1 | TRBV7-9 | - | TRBD2 | CASSLGNSGAYNEQFF | TGTGCCAGCAGCTTAGGTAATAGCGGGGCCTACAATGAGCAGTTCTTC
TRBJ2-1 | TRBV27 | once | TRBD1 | CASAGTGHYNEQFF | TGTGCCAGCGCCGGGACAGGTCACTACAATGAGCAGTTCTTC
TRBJ2-1 | TRBV21-1 | - | - | CASSKPHTTGKNYNEQFF | TGTGCCAGCAGCAAACCCCACACGACAGGGAAAAATTACAATGAGCAGTTCTTC
TRBJ2-1 | TRBV28 | - | TRBD1 | CASSFPGTGTYNEQFF | TGTGCCAGCAGTTTCCCCGGGACAGGGACCTACAATGAGCAGTTCTTC
TRBJ1-4 | TRBV5-6 | - | TRBD1 | CASSFRQGRIGEKLFF | TGTGCCAGCAGCTTCCGACAGGGGAGAATCGGTGAAAAACTGTTTTTT
TRBJ1-1 | TRBV6-5 | - | - | CASTRQLNTEAFF | TGTGCCAGCACCCGACAGCTAAACACTGAAGCTTTCTTT
TRBJ2-3 | TRBV18 | - | - | CASSPSSTDTQYF | TGTGCCAGCTCACCGTCCTCCACAGATACGCAGTATTTT
TRBJ1-5 | TRBV4-3 | few | - | CASNGPQHF | TGCGCCAGCAATGGGCCCCAGCATTTT
TRBJ2-1 | TRBV27 | - | - | CASSLTGAWNEQFF | TGTGCCAGCAGTTTGACGGGGGCCTGGAATGAGCAGTTCTTC
TRBJ2-1 | TRBV7-8 | few | TRBD2 | CASSPGLTGGYEQFF | TGTGCCAGCAGCCCGGGTCTAACGGGGGGTTATGAGCAGTTCTTC
TRBJ2-6 | TRBV28 | - | TRBD1 | CASSAGTGVSGANVLTF | TGTGCCAGCAGCGCCGGGACAGGGGTCTCTGGGGCCAACGTCCTGACTTTC
TRBJ2-7 | TRBV21-1 | - | - | CASSKVTGVRRKYEQYF | TGTGCCAGCAGCAAAGTAACGGGGGTCCGGAGAAAATACGAGCAGTACTTC
TRBJ2-5 | TRBV9 | - | TRBD2 | CASSVGGLETQYF | TGTGCCAGCAGCGTGGGAGGGCTAGAGACCCAGTACTTC
TRBJ1-1 | TRBV18 | - | TRBD1 | CASSPLQGGAYTEAFF | TGTGCCAGCTCACCTCTCCAGGGGGGAGCTTACACTGAAGCTTTCTTT
TRBJ1-2 | TRBV4-2 | few | TRBD1 | CASSQGTGVYGYTF | TGTGCCAGCAGCCAAGGGACAGGGGTTTATGGCTACACCTTC